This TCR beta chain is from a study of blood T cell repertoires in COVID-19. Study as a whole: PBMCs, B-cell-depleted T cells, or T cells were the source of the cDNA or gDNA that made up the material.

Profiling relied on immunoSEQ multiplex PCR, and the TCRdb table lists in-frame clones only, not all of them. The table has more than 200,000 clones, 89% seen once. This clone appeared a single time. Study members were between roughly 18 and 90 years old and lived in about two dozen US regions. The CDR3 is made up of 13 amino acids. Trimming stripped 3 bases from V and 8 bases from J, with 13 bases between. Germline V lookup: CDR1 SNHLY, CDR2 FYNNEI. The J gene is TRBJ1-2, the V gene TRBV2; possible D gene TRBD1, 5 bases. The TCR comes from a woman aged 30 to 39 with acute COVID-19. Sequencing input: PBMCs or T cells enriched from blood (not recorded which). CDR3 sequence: CASSDQQVRGYTF. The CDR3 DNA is TGTGCCAGCAGTGACCAACAGGTACGCGGCTACACCTTC.